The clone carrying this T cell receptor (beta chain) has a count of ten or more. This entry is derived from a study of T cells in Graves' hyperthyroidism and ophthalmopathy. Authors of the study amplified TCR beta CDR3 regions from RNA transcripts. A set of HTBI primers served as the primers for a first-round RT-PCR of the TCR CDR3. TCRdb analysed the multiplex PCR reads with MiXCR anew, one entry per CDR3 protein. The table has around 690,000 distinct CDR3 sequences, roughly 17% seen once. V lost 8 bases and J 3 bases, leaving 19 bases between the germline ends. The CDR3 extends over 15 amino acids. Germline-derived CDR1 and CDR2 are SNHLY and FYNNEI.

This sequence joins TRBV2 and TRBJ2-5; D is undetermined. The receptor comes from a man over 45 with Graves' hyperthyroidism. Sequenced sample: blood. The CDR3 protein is CASPSRQRGEETQYF. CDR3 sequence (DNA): TGTGCCAGCCCCAGCCGGCAGCGTGGGGAAGAGACCCAGTACTTC.